This is a list of T cell receptor beta chains from one sample in a study of molecular identifiers for immune sequencing clone quantification. TCRdb reprocessed the PCR reads via MiXCR and lists one record per CDR3 protein. This sample has about 500,000 distinct CDR3 sequences, with 20% to 25% found just once. Specimen: naive CD8+ T cells from blood, with Jurkat cell RNA spiked in. The receptors were gathered from a human donor in good health. Some libraries in this study had Jurkat cell RNA spiked in. The CDR3 runs from the conserved cysteine through the conserved F or W. D genes are given only for firm matches. Where a row states a size, it is once, few, many or the class of an expanded clone; other rows omit it.

D gene	V gene	clone size	J gene	CDR3 protein	CDR3 DNA
.	TRBV23-1	many	TRBJ1-5	CASSRREPQHF	TGCGCCAGCAGTCGTAGGGAGCCCCAGCATTTT
.	TRBV7-6	.	TRBJ2-2	CASSAPGNLNTGELFF	TGTGCCAGCAGCGCACCAGGCAATTTGAACACCGGGGAGCTGTTTTTT
.	TRBV6-1	many	TRBJ1-1	CASSEGLGTEAFF	TGTGCCAGCAGTGAAGGTTTAGGCACTGAAGCTTTCTTT
.	TRBV6-5	.	TRBJ1-6	CASSYHRDYNSPLHF	TGTGCCAGCAGTTACCACAGAGATTATAATTCACCCCTCCACTTT
.	TRBV7-9	many	TRBJ1-1	CASSPTIPGDDFF	TGTGCCAGCAGCCCTACGATACCGGGGGATGATTTCTTT
.	TRBV3-1	.	TRBJ2-5	CASSQVSGGETQYF	TGTGCCAGCAGCCAAGTAAGCGGCGGGGAGACCCAGTACTTC
.	TRBV19	few	TRBJ1-5	CASSMLGYDQPQHF	TGTGCCAGTAGTATGTTGGGTTATGATCAGCCCCAGCATTTT
TRBD1	TRBV2	.	TRBJ1-1	CASSVFDRTGARDTEAFF	TGTGCCAGCAGTGTGTTTGATAGGACAGGGGCAAGGGACACTGAAGCTTTCTTT
TRBD2	TRBV24-1	many	TRBJ2-7	CATSDLHQRDCEQYF	TGTGCCACCAGTGATTTACACCAGCGGGATTGCGAGCAGTACTTC
TRBD1	TRBV4-1	.	TRBJ1-2	CASSQAGTAYGYTF	TGCGCCAGCAGCCAGGCCGGGACAGCCTATGGCTACACCTTC
.	TRBV30	many	TRBJ2-5	CAWVRTGLEETQYF	TGTGCCTGGGTCCGAACTGGGCTAGAAGAGACCCAGTACTTC
TRBD2	TRBV7-8	few	TRBJ2-5	CVSSLARGGEETQYF	TGTGTCAGCAGCTTAGCCCGCGGGGGGGAAGAGACCCAGTACTTC
.	TRBV4-1	few	TRBJ2-7	CASSPPGDPEQYF	TGCGCCAGCAGCCCCCCGGGTGACCCCGAGCAGTACTTC
TRBD2	TRBV27	many	TRBJ2-3	CASRRGLAGDTQYF	TGTGCCAGCAGAAGGGGACTAGCGGGGGATACGCAGTATTTT
.	TRBV7-9	few	TRBJ2-7	CASSPPLKGPLSSYEQYF	TGTGCCAGCAGCCCTCCGCTTAAGGGCCCCTTAAGCTCCTACGAGCAGTACTTC
.	TRBV21-1	.	TRBJ2-7	CASSKASEPSTYEQYF	TGTGCCAGCAGCAAAGCTAGTGAGCCCTCGACCTACGAGCAGTACTTC
.	TRBV20-1	.	TRBJ1-3	CSARDLGFGNTIYF	TGCAGTGCTAGAGATTTGGGGTTCGGAAACACCATATATTTT
.	TRBV4-1	once	TRBJ2-7	CASSQVSAQLYEQYF	TGCGCCAGCAGCCAAGTATCCGCCCAGCTTTACGAGCAGTACTTC
TRBD1	TRBV7-9	few	TRBJ1-2	CASSPPGQDYGYTF	TGTGCCAGCAGCCCGCCGGGACAGGACTATGGCTACACCTTC
.	TRBV20-1	few	TRBJ2-7	CSASRKDRLYEQYF	TGCAGTGCTAGTCGCAAGGACAGACTCTACGAGCAGTACTTC
.	TRBV21-1	few	TRBJ1-3	CASSNRARDRGSFRGNTIYF	TGTGCCAGCAGCAATAGGGCTCGGGACAGGGGATCCTTCAGAGGAAACACCATATATTTT
.	TRBV5-1	many	TRBJ1-1	CASTLGFRGLGTEAFF	TGCGCCAGCACCCTGGGATTTCGGGGCTTGGGCACTGAAGCTTTCTTT
.	TRBV6-5	.	TRBJ1-1	CAGSYSSGGAEAFF	TGTGCCGGCAGTTACTCGAGTGGTGGGGCTGAAGCTTTCTTT
.	TRBV7-9	.	TRBJ1-1	CASSLVRQIEAFF	TGTGCCAGCAGCTTAGTTCGGCAAATTGAAGCTTTCTTT
.	TRBV9	.	TRBJ2-7	CASSVEDYQCEQYF	TGTGCCAGCAGCGTAGAAGACTACCAATGCGAGCAGTACTTC
.	TRBV7-9	many	TRBJ1-5	CASSKTNQPQHF	TGTGCCAGCAGCAAAACAAATCAGCCCCAGCATTTT
.	TRBV14	.	TRBJ2-1	CASSQESSSSYNEQFF	TGTGCCAGCAGCCAAGAGTCAAGCAGCTCCTACAATGAGCAGTTCTTC
.	TRBV7-9	many	TRBJ2-6	CASSSEFSGANVLTF	TGTGCCAGCAGCTCAGAATTCTCTGGGGCCAACGTCCTGACTTTC
TRBD1	TRBV6-5	many	TRBJ1-1	CASTYGQGYTEAFF	TGTGCCAGCACCTACGGACAGGGGTACACTGAAGCTTTCTTT
TRBD1	TRBV12-3/TRBV12-4	few	TRBJ2-7	CASSPGDRTYEQYF	TGTGCCAGCAGTCCTGGGGACAGAACCTACGAGCAGTACTTC
.	TRBV4-3	.	TRBJ2-1	CASSQDPGRGGYNEQFF	TGCGCCAGCAGCCAAGATCCGGGCAGGGGAGGATACAATGAGCAGTTCTTC
TRBD1	TRBV12-3/TRBV12-4	.	TRBJ2-3	CASSPAGQGPDTQYF	TGTGCCAGCAGCCCAGCAGGACAGGGGCCGGATACGCAGTATTTT
.	TRBV6-5	few	TRBJ2-7	CASSYSQSSSYEQYF	TGTGCCAGCAGTTACTCGCAGTCGAGCTCCTACGAGCAGTACTTC
TRBD1	TRBV10-3	.	TRBJ2-3	CAIRTPGQGIADTQYF	TGTGCCATCAGGACACCGGGACAGGGGATAGCAGATACGCAGTATTTT
TRBD2	TRBV29-1	many	TRBJ2-3	CSVAGLAVASTDTQYF	TGCAGCGTTGCCGGACTAGCGGTGGCGAGCACAGATACGCAGTATTTT
.	TRBV11-2	many	TRBJ1-1	CASSPITEAFF	TGTGCCAGCAGCCCAATCACTGAAGCTTTCTTT
TRBD1	TRBV6-4	.	TRBJ2-3	CASSPTGDPDTQYF	TGTGCCAGCAGTCCGACAGGGGACCCAGATACGCAGTATTTT
.	TRBV5-4	many	TRBJ2-5	CASSSPGRQAYQETQYF	TGTGCCAGCAGCTCCCCGGGAAGACAGGCGTACCAAGAGACCCAGTACTTC
.	TRBV20-1	many	TRBJ2-4	CSARDPPDTPYF	TGCAGTGCTAGAGATCCCCCGGACACCCCGTACTTC
.	TRBV12-3/TRBV12-4	.	TRBJ1-5	CASSLLIGGKQPQHF	TGTGCCAGCAGTTTACTAATAGGGGGTAAACAGCCCCAGCATTTT
.	TRBV4-1	.	TRBJ1-1	CAGSLAGATEAFF	TGCGCCGGCAGTCTAGCAGGGGCTACTGAAGCTTTCTTT
TRBD1	TRBV5-1	.	TRBJ1-1	CAGSLGQGARSTEAFF	TGCGCCGGCAGCTTGGGACAGGGGGCGCGTTCCACTGAAGCTTTCTTT
.	TRBV6-5	.	TRBJ2-1	CASSYQGGAYSYNEQFF	TGTGCCAGCAGTTACCAGGGGGGGGCCTACTCCTACAATGAGCAGTTCTTC
TRBD2	TRBV7-2	few	TRBJ2-3	CASSSTGGTSGDTQYF	TGTGCCAGCAGCTCGACGGGCGGGACTAGCGGGGATACGCAGTATTTT
.	TRBV2	many	TRBJ2-7	CASSDWGHEQYF	TGTGCCAGCAGTGATTGGGGTCACGAGCAGTACTTC